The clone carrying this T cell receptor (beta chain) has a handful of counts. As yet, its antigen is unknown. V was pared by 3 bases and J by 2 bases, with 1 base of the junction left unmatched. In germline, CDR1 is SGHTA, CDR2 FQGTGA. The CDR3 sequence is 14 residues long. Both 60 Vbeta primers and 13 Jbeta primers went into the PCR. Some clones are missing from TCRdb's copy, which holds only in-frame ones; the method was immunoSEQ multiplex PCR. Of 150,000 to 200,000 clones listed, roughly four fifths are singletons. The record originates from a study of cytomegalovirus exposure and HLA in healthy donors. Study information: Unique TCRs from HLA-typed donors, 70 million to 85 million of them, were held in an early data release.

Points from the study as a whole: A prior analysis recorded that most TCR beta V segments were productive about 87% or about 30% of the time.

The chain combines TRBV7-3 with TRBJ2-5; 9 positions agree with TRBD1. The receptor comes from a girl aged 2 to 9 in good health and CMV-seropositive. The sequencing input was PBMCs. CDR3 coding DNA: TGTGCCAGCAGCTTCGGGACAGGGCAAGAGACCCAGTACTTC. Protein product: CASSFGTGQETQYF.